Shown below are 25 T cell receptor beta chains from a single sample sequenced in a study of T cell responses to AZD1222 COVID-19 vaccine. Profiled with immunoSEQ multiplex PCR; TCRdb holds only in-frame clones, not every one. Of about 85,000 clones in the sample, about nine tenths are singletons; the top ten hold under 4%. This material consisted of peripheral blood, taken on day 0 of AZD1222 vaccination. These TCRs come from an adult in good health.

CDR3 sequence reads: CASSYPPAPRTDPQDTQYF. The DNA for the CDR3 is TGCGCCAGCAGCTACCCGCCCGCCCCCCGGACTGACCCACAGGATACGCAGTATTTT. V and J are TRBV5-1 and TRBJ2-3, with D perhaps TRBD2 (5 bases). Trimming stripped 3 bases from V and 6 bases from J, with 29 bases between. The CDR3 is 19 amino acids. Looked up from germline, CDR1 is SGHRS and CDR2 is YFSETQ.

In its sample, this clone was seen once. At the DNA level, this CDR3 is encoded by other sequences in the same sample as well. V and J are TRBV28 and TRBJ1-1; D not certain. Trimming left V 2 bases short and J 4 bases short, with 8 bases between. CDR1 and CDR2 from the germline V gene are MDHEN and SYDVKM. CDR3 size: 13 residues. The DNA of the CDR3 is TGTGCCAGCAGTTTACAGGCGGGCACTGAAGCTTTCTTT. Translating gives CASSLQAGTEAFF. The variable domain in full, completed from reference TRBV28 and TRBJ1-1, reads DVKVTQSSRYLVKRTGEKVFLECVQDMDHENMFWYRQDPGLGLRLIYFSYDVKMKEKGDIPEGYSVSREKKERFSLILESASTNQTSMYLCASSLQAGTEAFFGQGTRLTVV.

This clone was picked up one time. The V and J genes are TRBV5-1 and TRBJ2-2; 11 bases line up with TRBD2. V was pared by 2 bases and J by 6 bases, with 6 bases of the junction left unmatched. Per the germline V gene, CDR1 is SGHRS and CDR2 is YFSETQ. The CDR3 covers 16 residues. CDR3 nucleotides: TGCGCCAGCAGCTTTAGTAGCGGGAGGGCCCCCGGGGAGCTGTTTTTT. Its protein is CASSFSSGRAPGELFF.

The gene calls are TRBV19 and TRBJ1-1, with TRBD1 matching over 10 bases. This CDR3 contains 14 residues. V dropped 5 bases and J dropped 6; count of bases not matched to a gene: 6. Germline V CDR1 and CDR2: LNHDA, SQIVND (reference sequence). DNA for the CDR3: TGTGCCAGTAGTGACAGGGGGCTCCTGGCTGAAGCTTTCTTT. It is translated as CASSDRGLLAEAFF.

As DNA, the CDR3 is TGCGCCAGCAGCTTGAGATCGTTCGGGGACAGTCAGCAAGAGACCCAGTACTTC. Amino acids: CASSLRSFGDSQQETQYF. The J gene is TRBJ2-5, the V gene TRBV5-1; 7 nucleotides match TRBD1. The CDR3 length is 18 residues. J gave up 2 bases and V 1 base, and 14 bases lay outside the gene matches. The germline V gene has CDR1 SGHRS and CDR2 YFSETQ.

The J gene is TRBJ2-7, the V gene TRBV13; 9 bases map to TRBD2. The germline gives CDR1 PRHDT, CDR2 FYEKMQ (reference sequence). The CDR3 has 16 residues. The trim removed 5 bases at V and 0 bases at J, leaving 8 bases unmatched. For the CDR3, the DNA is TGTGCCAGCAGCCTGGGACTAGCCTCGAGCTCCTACGAGCAGTACTTC. Translating it yields CASSLGLASSSYEQYF.

A few counts support this clone. The chain links TRBV6-5 to TRBJ1-1; possibly TRBD1 for D (6 bases). The germline V gene has CDR1 MNHEY and CDR2 SVGAGI. The V end was cut by 5 bases, the J end by 0 bases, with 13 bases between. The CDR3 runs to 15 residues. The DNA of the CDR3 is TGTGCCAGCAGTACTGACAGGACCATGAACACTGAAGCTTTCTTT. Translation: CASSTDRTMNTEAFF.

A single count supports this clone. V usage is TRBV6-5 and J usage is TRBJ1-3; D is ambiguous. The CDR3 is 15 amino acids. Trimming pared 2 bases from V and 0 bases from J, leaving 8 bases between. The V gene's germline CDR1 is MNHEY and CDR2 SVGAGI. This CDR3 reads CASSYPTSSGNTIYF. The CDR3 DNA reads TGTGCCAGCAGTTACCCGACTAGCTCTGGAAACACCATATATTTT.

The rearrangement uses TRBV7-2 and TRBJ2-1; possible D gene TRBD1, 6 bases. Trimming removed 5 bases at V and 10 bases at J, with 15 bases between. The germline V gene encodes CDR1 SGHTA and CDR2 FQGNSA. The CDR3 runs to 13 residues. The DNA for the CDR3 is TGTGCCAGCAGCAGCCGGGTCGACAGGGAGCAGTTCTTC. Protein sequence: CASSSRVDREQFF.

DNA of the CDR3: TGTGCCAGCAGCGTCCGGGACAGGGGGCAAAATGAGCAGTTCTTC. It codes for CASSVRDRGQNEQFF. The chain links TRBV7-9 to TRBJ2-1; TRBD1 matches at 12 bases. From germline, CDR1 is SEHNR and CDR2 FQNEAQ (reference sequence). Trimming removed 5 bases from V and 7 bases from J; junction bases left unmatched: 6. The CDR3 spans 15 residues.

V usage is TRBV6-5 and J usage is TRBJ1-3; D is unresolved. Trimming left V 3 bases short and J 0 bases short, with 12 bases between. CDR3 size: 16 residues. The germline V gene encodes CDR1 MNHEY and CDR2 SVGAGI. The CDR3 nucleotides read TGTGCCAGCAGTTATCTTCCGACGAGCTCTGGAAACACCATATATTTT. Translation gives CASSYLPTSSGNTIYF.

The chain recombines TRBV6-5 with TRBJ2-2, with D perhaps matching TRBD1 (5 bases). Germline lookup yields CDR1 MNHEY and CDR2 SVGAGI. The CDR3 contains 14 residues. The ends were cut back, 8 bases at V and 0 bases at J, with 10 bases in the middle. The CDR3 DNA reads as TGTGCCAGCCAGGGCAGTACGAACACCGGGGAGCTGTTTTTT. It yields the protein CASQGSTNTGELFF.

This clone was counted once. The chain combines TRBV11-3 with TRBJ2-1; D is undetermined. Germline V CDR1 and CDR2: SGHNT, YENEEA. The CDR3 sequence is 14 residues long. Deletions cut 2 bases from V and 5 bases from J, with 10 bases between. The CDR3 reads CASSLTRTNNEQFF. In nucleotides, the CDR3 is TGTGCCAGCAGCTTAACCAGGACGAACAATGAGCAGTTCTTC.

This rearrangement joins TRBV19 to TRBJ1-5; possible D gene TRBD1, 6 bases. From germline, CDR1 is LNHDA and CDR2 SQIVND (reference sequence). CDR3 length equals 14 residues. The V end lost 3 bases, the J end lost 3 bases, and 9 bases lay between the germline ends. The CDR3: CASSIRGLNQPQHF. In nucleotides, the CDR3 is TGTGCCAGTAGTATTCGGGGGCTCAATCAGCCCCAGCATTTT. Combining the CDR3 with reference TRBV19 and TRBJ1-5 gives the whole variable domain DGGITQSPKYLFRKEGQNVTLSCEQNLNHDAMYWYRQDPGQGLRLIYYSQIVNDFQKGDIAEGYSVSREKKESFPLTVTSAQKNPTAFYLCASSIRGLNQPQHFGDGTRLSIL.

This clone was seen only once. The V and J genes are TRBV25-1 and TRBJ2-6; 9 positions match TRBD1. Trimming took 6 bases from V and 0 from J; bases not matched to a gene: 3. There are 16 residues in the CDR3. Germline V gene lookup returns CDR1 MGHDK and CDR2 SYGVNS. The CDR3 region has the DNA TGTGCCAGCAGAGGACAGGGGACCTCTGGGGCCAACGTCCTGACTTTC. Translated: CASRGQGTSGANVLTF.

V gene TRBV15 combines with J gene TRBJ1-3; the D is unclear. V gave up 4 bases and J gave up 2 bases, with 15 bases separating them. Germline V gives CDR1 LNHNV, CDR2 YYDKDF (reference sequence). This CDR3 has 16 amino acids. The CDR3, as DNA: TGTGCCACCAGCACCCATCCCGGGGATCCTGGAAACACCATATATTTT. Protein sequence: CATSTHPGDPGNTIYF.

This chain joins TRBV3-1 (or the pseudogene TRBV3-2) and TRBJ1-1; 10 bases align to TRBD1. Germline assignment: CDR1 LGHDT and CDR2 YNNKEL (reference sequence). The CDR3 runs to 16 residues. V was clipped by 3 bases and J by 5 bases; unmatched bases: 9. CDR3 in amino acids: CASSQTGGNSWTEAFF. As DNA, the CDR3 is TGTGCCAGCAGCCAGACAGGGGGCAATTCGTGGACTGAAGCTTTCTTT.

This chain links TRBV5-1 with TRBJ2-1; 8 bases align to TRBD2. This CDR3 is built from 16 residues. V lost 0 bases, J lost 1 base, and 3 bases stayed unmatched. Germline loops: CDR1 SGHRS, CDR2 YFSETQ. CDR3 nucleotides: TGCGCCAGCAGCTTGGCGGGAGGGCCTTCCTACAATGAGCAGTTCTTC. Its translation: CASSLAGGPSYNEQFF.

This chain connects TRBV28 to TRBJ1-5; D remains ambiguous. V lost 7 bases, J lost 8 bases, and 12 bases lay in between. Germline-derived CDR1 and CDR2 are MDHEN and SYDVKM. There are 12 residues in the CDR3. CDR3 nucleotide sequence: TGTGCCAGCATCGGAGGTTTGGAGCCCCAGCATTTT. Its protein product is CASIGGLEPQHF.

This clone was seen only once. The rearrangement joins TRBV20-1 to TRBJ1-4, with D tentatively TRBD1 (5 bases). Trimming pared 6 bases from V and 0 bases from J, leaving 14 bases between. Germline V gene lookup returns CDR1 DFQATT and CDR2 SNEGSKA (reference sequence). The CDR3 loop spans 15 amino acids. CDR3 coding DNA: TGCAGTGCCAGTGGTCAGGGTGCAACTAATGAAAAACTGTTTTTT. It codes for CSASGQGATNEKLFF.

The chain carries TRBV7-9 and TRBJ1-1, with D unclear. This CDR3 region has 15 residues. Looked up from germline, CDR1 is SEHNR and CDR2 is FQNEAQ (reference sequence). V shed 5 bases and J shed 7 bases, with 20 bases lying between them. The CDR3 sequence is CASSLNSPVGREAFF. The CDR3 DNA is TGTGCCAGCAGCCTCAACAGCCCGGTCGGCCGTGAAGCTTTCTTT.

This clone has just a few counts. V is TRBV29-1 and J is TRBJ2-1; 14 nucleotides align to TRBD2. This CDR3 spans 14 amino acids. The V segment lost 8 bases and the J segment 9 bases; nucleotides outside the gene matches: 9. Germline CDR1 SQVTM, CDR2 ANQGSEA. The CDR3 bases are TGCAGCTTCAGGGGACTAGCGGGGGTTGGTGAGCAGTTCTTC. Translated: CSFRGLAGVGEQFF.

The rearrangement links TRBV3-1 (or the pseudogene TRBV3-2) to TRBJ2-2; perhaps D is TRBD1 or TRBD2 (6 bases each). Per the germline V gene, CDR1 is LGHDT and CDR2 is YNNKEL (reference sequence). With 3 bases removed from V and 4 bases from J, the gap between germline ends came to 18 bases. This CDR3 comprises 17 residues. Here the CDR3 reads CASSQRKTGAGTGELFF. DNA of the CDR3: TGTGCCAGCAGCCAGAGGAAAACGGGGGCGGGCACCGGGGAGCTGTTTTTT.

The chain is built from TRBV28 and TRBJ1-2; D is uncertain. V was shortened by 2 bases and J by 2 bases, with 18 bases between the two germline ends. The length of the CDR3 is 17 residues. CDR1 and CDR2 (germline): MDHEN, SYDVKM. CDR3 in amino acids: CASSLKPTSAPNYGYTF. The CDR3, as DNA: TGTGCCAGCAGTTTAAAACCAACCTCGGCCCCGAACTATGGCTACACCTTC.

The chain links TRBV6-2 or TRBV6-3 to TRBJ2-1, with TRBD2 matching over 11 bases. CDR1 MNHEY and CDR2 SVGEGT come from the germline V gene. The CDR3 sequence is 17 residues long. Unmatched junction bases numbered 7, after V lost 2 bases and J lost 4 bases. The CDR3 loop reads CASSYRVTSGGYNEQFF. The CDR3 DNA is TGTGCCAGCAGTTACCGAGTTACTAGCGGGGGTTACAATGAGCAGTTCTTC.